Each of the 11 T cell receptor beta chains below was sequenced from the same sample in a study of cytomegalovirus exposure and HLA in healthy donors. The PCR had 60 Vbeta and 13 Jbeta primers. Sequencing used immunoSEQ multiplex PCR; TCRdb keeps in-frame clones, though not all of them. The sample lists around 120,000 clones, roughly 79% occurring once. The sample consisted of PBMCs. The receptor set was obtained from a woman aged 45-65 years in good health and CMV-seronegative.

The chain joins TRBV7-2 to TRBJ1-1; the match to TRBD1 covers 7 bases. The length of the CDR3 is 15 residues. With V trimmed by 7 bases and J by 0 bases, 8 bases remained unmatched. In germline, CDR1 is SGHTA, CDR2 FQGNSA. The CDR3 reads CASIPGTALNTEAFF. For the CDR3, the DNA is TGTGCCAGCATCCCTGGGACAGCCTTGAACACTGAAGCTTTCTTT.

This chain connects TRBV7-6 to TRBJ1-3; unclear D gene. CDR1 is SGHVS and CDR2 is FNYEAQ in the germline V gene. This CDR3 is 15 amino acids long. Trimming removed 1 base at V and 0 bases at J, with 7 bases between. CDR3 bases: TGTGCCAGCAGCTTAGGTCCAGACTCTGGAAACACCATATATTTT. This encodes CASSLGPDSGNTIYF. Filled out from reference TRBV7-6 and TRBJ1-3, the complete variable domain reads GAGVSQSPRYKVTKRGQDVALRCDPISGHVSLYWYRQALGQGPEFLTYFNYEAQQDKSGLPNDRFSAERPEGSISTLTIQRTEQRDSAMYRCASSLGPDSGNTIYFGEGSWLTVV.

V is TRBV7-9 and J is TRBJ2-1, with a possible D match to TRBD2 (5 bases). V lost 5 bases and J 7 bases, leaving 9 bases between the germline ends. The CDR3 has 12 residues. The germline V gene encodes CDR1 SEHNR and CDR2 FQNEAQ (reference sequence). The CDR3 here is CASSGGWNEQFF. CDR3 nucleotide sequence: TGTGCCAGCAGCGGCGGGTGGAATGAGCAGTTCTTC.

The V gene is TRBV5-8, the J gene TRBJ2-5, with D tentatively TRBD2 (6 bases). The CDR3 has 17 residues. Germline V gene data show CDR1 as SGHTS and CDR2 as YDEGEE. Trimming left V 0 bases short and J 5 bases short, with 20 bases between. The CDR3 loop is CASSLGPGWGREETQYF. The CDR3 region has the DNA TGTGCCAGCAGCTTGGGCCCCGGGTGGGGTCGGGAGGAGACCCAGTACTTC.

This chain uses TRBV6-5 with TRBJ2-1; TRBD2 agrees at 11 bases. The germline CDR1 and CDR2 sequences are MNHEY and SVGAGI. This CDR3 has 15 residues. After removal of 5 bases from V and 5 bases from J, the junction contained 5 bases not matched to a gene. The CDR3 loop reads CASSRGTSGHNEQFF. In DNA, the CDR3 is TGTGCCAGCAGTCGGGGGACTAGCGGACACAATGAGCAGTTCTTC.

V is TRBV29-1 and J is TRBJ1-5, with D possibly matching TRBD1 (5 bases). Between the trimmed V and J ends, which lost 3 bases and 0 bases, there was a span of 18 bases. The CDR3 runs 17 residues. CDR1 SQVTM and CDR2 ANQGSEA come from the germline V gene. This chain's CDR3 is CSVDVSREEDSNQPQHF. The CDR3 region has the DNA TGCAGCGTTGATGTTTCCAGGGAAGAGGATAGCAATCAGCCCCAGCATTTT.

Points on this clone: Other nucleotide sequences from this sample produce the same CDR3. This chain links TRBV18 with TRBJ2-6; TRBD1 agrees at 8 bases. V shed 6 bases and J 0 bases; nucleotides not matched to a gene: 1. The length of the CDR3 is 15 residues. CDR1 KGHSH and CDR2 LQKENI come from the germline V gene. The CDR3 loop is CASSTGGSGANVLTF. CDR3 nucleotides: TGTGCCAGCTCTACAGGGGGCTCTGGGGCCAACGTCCTGACTTTC.

This sequence joins TRBV6-5 and TRBJ1-1; D ambiguous. This CDR3 has 13 amino acids. Germline assignment: CDR1 MNHEY and CDR2 SVGAGI. V gave up 10 bases and J gave up 1 base, with 13 bases separating them. CDR3 nucleotide sequence: TGTGCCACCCTCCGAGGGAAGAACACTGAAGCTTTCTTT. Its protein product is CATLRGKNTEAFF.

This clone was recorded once. V usage is TRBV4-1 and J usage is TRBJ1-2; D ambiguous. CDR1 is MGHRA, CDR2 YSYEKL, per germline. There are 14 residues in the CDR3. The V gene lost 0 bases and the J gene lost 0 bases, with 5 bases spanning the gap. The DNA for the CDR3 is TGCGCCAGCAGCCAAGATCTAACTAACTATGGCTACACCTTC. It specifies CASSQDLTNYGYTF.

J is TRBJ2-7 and V is TRBV6-1; 10 positions match TRBD2. There are 12 residues in the CDR3. Looked up from germline, CDR1 is MNHNS and CDR2 is SASEGT. After removal of 9 bases from V and 4 bases from J, the junction contained 3 bases not matched to a gene. The DNA of the CDR3 is TGTGCCAGTACTAGCGGGGCTTACGAGCAGTACTTC. Translated, it gives CASTSGAYEQYF.

The rearrangement links TRBV11-3 to TRBJ1-1; D possibly corresponds to TRBD1 (5 bases). V was trimmed by 5 bases and J by 5 bases, leaving 18 bases between them. CDR1 is SGHNT and CDR2 is YENEEA in the germline V gene. This CDR3 has 15 residues. CDR3 in DNA: TGTGCCAGCAGCCTGGAGGGCCAGGGTTTGACTGAAGCTTTCTTT. Its protein product is CASSLEGQGLTEAFF.